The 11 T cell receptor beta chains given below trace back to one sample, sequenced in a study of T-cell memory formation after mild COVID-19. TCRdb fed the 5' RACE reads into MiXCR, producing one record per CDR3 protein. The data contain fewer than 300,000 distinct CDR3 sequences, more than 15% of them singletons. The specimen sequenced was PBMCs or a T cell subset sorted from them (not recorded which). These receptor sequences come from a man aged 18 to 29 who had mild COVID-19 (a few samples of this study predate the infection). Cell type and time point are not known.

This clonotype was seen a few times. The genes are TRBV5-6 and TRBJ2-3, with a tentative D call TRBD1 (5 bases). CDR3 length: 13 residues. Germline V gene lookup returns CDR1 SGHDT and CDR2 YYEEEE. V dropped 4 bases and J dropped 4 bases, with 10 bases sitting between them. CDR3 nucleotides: TGTGCCAGCAGCGGGGCAGGTGCAGATACGCAGTATTTT. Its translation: CASSGAGADTQYF.

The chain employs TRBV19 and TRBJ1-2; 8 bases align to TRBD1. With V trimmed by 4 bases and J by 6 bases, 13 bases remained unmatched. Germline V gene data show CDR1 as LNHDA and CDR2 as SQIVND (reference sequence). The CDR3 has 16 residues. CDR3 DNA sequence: TGTGCCAGTAGTACCTATGACAGGGGTCGTGACGATGGCTACACCTTC. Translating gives CASSTYDRGRDDGYTF.

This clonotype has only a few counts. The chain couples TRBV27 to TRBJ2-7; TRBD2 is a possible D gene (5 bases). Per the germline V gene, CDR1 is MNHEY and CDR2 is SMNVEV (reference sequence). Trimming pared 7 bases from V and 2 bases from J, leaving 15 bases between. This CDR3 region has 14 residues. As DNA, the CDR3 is TGTGCCAGCACCCCGGACGGACTCACCTACGAGCAGTACTTC. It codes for CASTPDGLTYEQYF.

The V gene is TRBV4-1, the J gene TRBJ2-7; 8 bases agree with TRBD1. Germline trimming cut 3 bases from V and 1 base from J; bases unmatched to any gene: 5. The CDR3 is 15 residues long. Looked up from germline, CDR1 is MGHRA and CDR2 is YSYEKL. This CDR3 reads CASSHRQGISYEQYV. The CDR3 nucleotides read TGCGCCAGCAGCCACAGACAGGGGATATCCTACGAGCAGTACGTC.

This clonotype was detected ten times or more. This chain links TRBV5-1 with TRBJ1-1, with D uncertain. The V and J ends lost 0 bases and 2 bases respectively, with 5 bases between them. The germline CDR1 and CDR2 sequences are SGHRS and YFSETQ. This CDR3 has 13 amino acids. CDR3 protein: CASSLELNTEAFF. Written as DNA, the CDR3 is TGCGCCAGCAGCTTGGAGTTAAACACTGAAGCTTTCTTT.

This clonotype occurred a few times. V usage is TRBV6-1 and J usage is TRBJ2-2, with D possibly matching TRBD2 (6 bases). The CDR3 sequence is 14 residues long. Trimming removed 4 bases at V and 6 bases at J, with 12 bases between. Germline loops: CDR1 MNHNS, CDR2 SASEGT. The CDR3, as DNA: TGTGCCAGCAGTGCCGGGACTGCCTCCGGGGAGCTGTTTTTT. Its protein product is CASSAGTASGELFF.

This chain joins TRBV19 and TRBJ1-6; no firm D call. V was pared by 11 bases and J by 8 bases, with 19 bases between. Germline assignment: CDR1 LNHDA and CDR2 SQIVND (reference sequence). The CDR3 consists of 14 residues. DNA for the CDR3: TGTGCCCGCCTAGTCAGATCCTGGGATTCACCCCTCCACTTT. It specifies CARLVRSWDSPLHF.

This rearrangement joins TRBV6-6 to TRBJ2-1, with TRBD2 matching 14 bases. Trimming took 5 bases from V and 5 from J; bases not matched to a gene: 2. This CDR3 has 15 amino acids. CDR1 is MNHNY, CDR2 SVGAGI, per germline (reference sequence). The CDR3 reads CASSGTSGGNNEQFF. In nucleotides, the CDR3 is TGTGCCAGCAGTGGGACTAGCGGGGGAAACAATGAGCAGTTCTTC.

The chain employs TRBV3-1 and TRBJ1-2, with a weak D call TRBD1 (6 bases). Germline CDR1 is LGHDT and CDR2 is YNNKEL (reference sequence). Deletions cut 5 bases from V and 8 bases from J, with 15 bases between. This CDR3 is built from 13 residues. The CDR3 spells CASSSDRWLGYTF. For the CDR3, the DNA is TGTGCCAGCAGCTCCGACAGGTGGCTCGGCTACACCTTC.

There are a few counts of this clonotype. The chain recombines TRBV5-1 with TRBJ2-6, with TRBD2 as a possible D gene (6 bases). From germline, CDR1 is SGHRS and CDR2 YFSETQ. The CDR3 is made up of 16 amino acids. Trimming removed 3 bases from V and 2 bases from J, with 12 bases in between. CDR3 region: CASSSQVAAGANVLTF. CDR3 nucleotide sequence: TGCGCCAGCAGCTCACAGGTAGCGGCTGGGGCCAACGTCCTGACTTTC.

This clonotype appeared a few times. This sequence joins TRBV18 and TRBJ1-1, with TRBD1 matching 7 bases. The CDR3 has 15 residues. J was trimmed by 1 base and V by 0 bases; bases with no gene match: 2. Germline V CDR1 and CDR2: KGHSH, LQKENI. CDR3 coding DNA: TGTGCCAGCTCACCACCGGGGGACAGGAACACTGAAGCTTTCTTT. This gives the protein CASSPPGDRNTEAFF. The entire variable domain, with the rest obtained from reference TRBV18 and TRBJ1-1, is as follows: NAGVMQNPRHLVRRRGQEARLRCSPMKGHSHVYWYRQLPEEGLKFMVYLQKENIIDESGMPKERFSAEFPKEGPSILRIQQVVRGDSAAYFCASSPPGDRNTEAFFGQGTRLTVV.